The T cell receptor (beta chain) under discussion was sequenced for a study of T cell repertoires in cytomegalovirus infection. Study information: Public TCR beta signature analysis indicated the presence of both CMV infection and matching HLA type.

V was trimmed by 3 bases and J by 0 bases, leaving 9 bases between them. The CDR3 length is 15 residues. Germline V CDR1 and CDR2: SGHRS, YFSETQ. One entry per CDR3 protein results from TCRdb running MiXCR on the reads. The sample has over 450,000 distinct CDR3 sequences, about 11% seen once. V and J are TRBV5-1 and TRBJ1-4, with no clear D. The sequence came from a human donor in good health (CMV status not recorded). Some clones in this sample may be carry-over from other donors' samples. Sequencing was done on a sample of PBMCs. The CDR3 sequence is CASSSSDATNEKLFF. The CDR3 coding sequence is TGCGCCAGCAGCTCTTCAGATGCAACTAATGAAAAACTGTTTTTT.